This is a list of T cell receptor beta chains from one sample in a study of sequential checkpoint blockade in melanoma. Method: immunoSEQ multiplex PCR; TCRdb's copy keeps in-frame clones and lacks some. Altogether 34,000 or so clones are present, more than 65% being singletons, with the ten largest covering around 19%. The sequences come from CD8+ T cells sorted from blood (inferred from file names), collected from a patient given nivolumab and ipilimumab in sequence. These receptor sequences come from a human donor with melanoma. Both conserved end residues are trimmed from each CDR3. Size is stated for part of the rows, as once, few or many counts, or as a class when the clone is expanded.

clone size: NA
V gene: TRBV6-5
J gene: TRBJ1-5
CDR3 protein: ASSWHRSNSNQPQH

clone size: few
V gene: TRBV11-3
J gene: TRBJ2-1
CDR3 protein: ASSSRHGLNNEQF

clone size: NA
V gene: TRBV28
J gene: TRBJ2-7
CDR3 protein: ASSGPPWDRGLYEQY

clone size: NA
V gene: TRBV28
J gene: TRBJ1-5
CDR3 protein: ASSPSTGGGSNQPQH

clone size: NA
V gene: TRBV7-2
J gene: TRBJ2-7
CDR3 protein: ASSLAVTSATVEQY

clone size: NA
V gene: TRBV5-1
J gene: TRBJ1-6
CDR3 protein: ASSHRDRGTSPLH

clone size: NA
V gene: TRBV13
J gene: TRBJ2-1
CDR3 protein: ASSRGGYYNEQF

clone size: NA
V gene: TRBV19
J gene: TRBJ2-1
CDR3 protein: ASSIVGAGGSYNEQF

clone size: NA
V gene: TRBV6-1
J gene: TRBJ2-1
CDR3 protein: ASSDRDSYNEQF

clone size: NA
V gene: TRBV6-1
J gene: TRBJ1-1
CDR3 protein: ASRRTGVLNTEAF

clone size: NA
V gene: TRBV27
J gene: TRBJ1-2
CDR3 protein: ASSPGQGSANYGYT

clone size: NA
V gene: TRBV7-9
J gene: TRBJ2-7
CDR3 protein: ACSAPGGGNDEQY

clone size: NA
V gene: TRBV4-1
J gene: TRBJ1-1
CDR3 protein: ASSQTGRRNTEAF

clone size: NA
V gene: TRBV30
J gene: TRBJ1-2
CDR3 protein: AWSFLRYGYT

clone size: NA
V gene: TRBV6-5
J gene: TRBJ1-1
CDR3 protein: ASSYSSPGWTEAF

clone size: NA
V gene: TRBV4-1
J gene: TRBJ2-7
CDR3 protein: ASSLLRSGSQGRGEQY

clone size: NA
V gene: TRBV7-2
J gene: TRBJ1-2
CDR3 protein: ASSPGGGANHGYT

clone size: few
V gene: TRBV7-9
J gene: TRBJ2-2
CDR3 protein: ASSLRDRGTGELF